This T cell receptor beta chain comes out of a study of radiation and T cells in renal cell carcinoma. CDR1 and CDR2 from the germline V gene are SGHNT and YYREEE (reference sequence). The CDR3 loop spans 13 amino acids. The V end lost 2 bases, the J end lost 5 bases, and 10 bases lay between the germline ends. Time point noted: blood 2 weeks post-SBRT. Documented treatment: 15 Gy SBRT to primary tumor, nephrectomy 4 weeks later. Sequencing was performed with immunoSEQ multiplex PCR; in TCRdb, only in-frame clones are kept and a portion is missing. Found here are roughly 75,000 clones, roughly 82% of them singletons; the top ten hold approximately 5%.

The J gene is TRBJ2-5, the V gene TRBV5-4, with D possibly called TRBD1 or TRBD2 (6 bases each). The material was blood, obtained from a patient whose treatment included radiotherapy and nephrectomy. This TCR derives from a man in his 60s with renal cell carcinoma. As DNA, the CDR3 is TGTGCCAGCAGCTTCGGGGGCGGGGAGACCCAGTACTTC. This codes for CASSFGGGETQYF.